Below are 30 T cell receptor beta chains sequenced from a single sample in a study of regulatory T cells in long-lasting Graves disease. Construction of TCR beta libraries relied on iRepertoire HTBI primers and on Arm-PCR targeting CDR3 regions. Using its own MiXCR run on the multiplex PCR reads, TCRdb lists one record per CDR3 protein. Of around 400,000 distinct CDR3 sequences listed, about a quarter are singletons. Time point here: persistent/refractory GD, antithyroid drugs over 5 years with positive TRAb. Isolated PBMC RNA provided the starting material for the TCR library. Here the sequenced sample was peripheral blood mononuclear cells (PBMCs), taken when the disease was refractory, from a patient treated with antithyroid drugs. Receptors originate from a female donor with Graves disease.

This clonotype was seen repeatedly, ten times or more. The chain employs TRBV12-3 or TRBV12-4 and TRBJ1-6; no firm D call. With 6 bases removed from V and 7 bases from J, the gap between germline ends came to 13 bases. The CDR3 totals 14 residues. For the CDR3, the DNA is TGTGCCAGCAGGATGCAGGATTCCAATTCACCCCTCCACTTT. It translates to CASRMQDSNSPLHF.

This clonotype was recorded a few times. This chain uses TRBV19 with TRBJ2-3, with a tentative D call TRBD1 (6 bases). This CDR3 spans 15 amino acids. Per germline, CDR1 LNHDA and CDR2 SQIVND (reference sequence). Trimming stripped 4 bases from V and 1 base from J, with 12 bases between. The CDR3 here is CASSKMDSGTDTQYF. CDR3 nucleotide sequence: TGTGCCAGTAGTAAGATGGACAGTGGCACAGATACGCAGTATTTT.

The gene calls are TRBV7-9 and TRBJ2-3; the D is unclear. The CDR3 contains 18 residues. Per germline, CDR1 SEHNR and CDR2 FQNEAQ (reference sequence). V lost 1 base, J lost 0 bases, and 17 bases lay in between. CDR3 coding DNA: TGTGCCAGCAGCTTAGGTATTTCGGGCGGTACTAGCACAGATACGCAGTATTTT. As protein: CASSLGISGGTSTDTQYF.

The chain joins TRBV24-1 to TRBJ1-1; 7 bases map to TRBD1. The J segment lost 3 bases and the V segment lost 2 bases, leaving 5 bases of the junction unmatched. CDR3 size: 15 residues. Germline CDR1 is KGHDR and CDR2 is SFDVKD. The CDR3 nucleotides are TGTGCCACCAGTGATTCGCGTCAGGGGGACACTGAAGCTTTCTTT. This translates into CATSDSRQGDTEAFF.

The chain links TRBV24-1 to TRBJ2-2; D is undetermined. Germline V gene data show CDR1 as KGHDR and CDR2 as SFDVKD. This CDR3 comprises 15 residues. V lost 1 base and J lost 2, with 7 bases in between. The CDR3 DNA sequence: TGTGCCACCAGTGATTTTGGCAGTAACACCGGGGAGCTGTTTTTT. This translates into CATSDFGSNTGELFF.

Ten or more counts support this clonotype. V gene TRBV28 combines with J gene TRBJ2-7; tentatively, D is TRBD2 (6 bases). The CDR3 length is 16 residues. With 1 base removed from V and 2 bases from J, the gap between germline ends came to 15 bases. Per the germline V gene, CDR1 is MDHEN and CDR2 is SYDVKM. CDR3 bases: TGTGCCAGCAGTTTATCTTGGGGGAGGACGGCCTACGAGCAGTACTTC. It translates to CASSLSWGRTAYEQYF.

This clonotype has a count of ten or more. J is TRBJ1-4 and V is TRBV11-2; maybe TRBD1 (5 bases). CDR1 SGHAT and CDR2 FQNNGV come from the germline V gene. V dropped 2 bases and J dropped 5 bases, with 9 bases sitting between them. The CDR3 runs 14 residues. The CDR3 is CASSLQGPNEKLFF. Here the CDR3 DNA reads TGTGCCAGCAGCTTACAGGGTCCGAATGAAAAACTGTTTTTT.

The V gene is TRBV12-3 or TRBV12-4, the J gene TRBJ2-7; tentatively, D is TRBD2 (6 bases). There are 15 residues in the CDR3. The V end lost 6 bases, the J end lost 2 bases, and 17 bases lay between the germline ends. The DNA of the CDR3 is TGTGCCAGCAGGGGAAGCGGGTCCAGACCCTACGAGCAGTACTTC. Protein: CASRGSGSRPYEQYF.

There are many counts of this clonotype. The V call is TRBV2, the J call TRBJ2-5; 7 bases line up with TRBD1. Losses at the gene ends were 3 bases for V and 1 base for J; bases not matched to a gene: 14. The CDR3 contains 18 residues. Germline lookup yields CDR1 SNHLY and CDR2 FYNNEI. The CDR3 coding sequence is TGTGCCAGCAGTGATTTCGTCCGACGACAGGGTACCCAAGAGACCCAGTACTTC. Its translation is CASSDFVRRQGTQETQYF. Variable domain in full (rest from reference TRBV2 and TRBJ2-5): EPEVTQTPSHQVTQMGQEVILRCVPISNHLYFYWYRQILGQKVEFLVSFYNNEISEKSEIFDDQFSVERPDGSNFTLKIRSTKLEDSAMYFCASSDFVRRQGTQETQYFGPGTRLLVL.

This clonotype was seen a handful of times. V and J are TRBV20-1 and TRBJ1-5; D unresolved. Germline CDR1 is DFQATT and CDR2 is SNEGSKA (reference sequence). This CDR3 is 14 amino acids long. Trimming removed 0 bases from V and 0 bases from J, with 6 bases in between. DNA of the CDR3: TGCAGTGCTAGAGATTGGGTTAGCAATCAGCCCCAGCATTTT. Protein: CSARDWVSNQPQHF.

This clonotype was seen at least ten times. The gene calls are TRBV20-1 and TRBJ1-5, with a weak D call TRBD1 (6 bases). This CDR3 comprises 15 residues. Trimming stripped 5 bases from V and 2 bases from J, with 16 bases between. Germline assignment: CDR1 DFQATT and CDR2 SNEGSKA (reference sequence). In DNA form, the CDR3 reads TGCAGTGCTCCTTGGGGGCAGGGTGGCAATCAGCCCCAGCATTTT. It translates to CSAPWGQGGNQPQHF.

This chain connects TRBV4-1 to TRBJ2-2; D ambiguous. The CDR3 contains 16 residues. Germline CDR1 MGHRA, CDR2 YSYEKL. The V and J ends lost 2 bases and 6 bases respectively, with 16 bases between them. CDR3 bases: TGCGCCAGCAGCCAATTAAACGGGCGGTACGCCGGGGAGCTGTTTTTT. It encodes CASSQLNGRYAGELFF.

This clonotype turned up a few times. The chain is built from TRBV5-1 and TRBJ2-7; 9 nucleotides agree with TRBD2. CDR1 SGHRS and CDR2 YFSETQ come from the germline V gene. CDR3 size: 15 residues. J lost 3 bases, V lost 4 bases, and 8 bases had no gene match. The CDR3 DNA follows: TGCGCCAGCAGCCGTAATCCTAGCGGGATCTACGAGCAGTACTTC. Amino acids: CASSRNPSGIYEQYF.

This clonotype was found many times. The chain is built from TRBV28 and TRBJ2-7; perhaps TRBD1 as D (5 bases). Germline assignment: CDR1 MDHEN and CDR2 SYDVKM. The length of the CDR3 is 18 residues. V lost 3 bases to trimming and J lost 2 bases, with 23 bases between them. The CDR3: CASSFPAGSNVMTYEQYF. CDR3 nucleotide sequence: TGTGCCAGCAGTTTTCCGGCAGGGTCTAATGTGATGACCTACGAGCAGTACTTC.

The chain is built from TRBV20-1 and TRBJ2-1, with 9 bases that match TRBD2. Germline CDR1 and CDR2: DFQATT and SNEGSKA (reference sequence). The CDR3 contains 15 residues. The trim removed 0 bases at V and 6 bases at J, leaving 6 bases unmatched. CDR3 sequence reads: CSARDTRGRVNEQFF. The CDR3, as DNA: TGCAGTGCTAGAGATACTCGCGGGAGGGTCAATGAGCAGTTCTTC.

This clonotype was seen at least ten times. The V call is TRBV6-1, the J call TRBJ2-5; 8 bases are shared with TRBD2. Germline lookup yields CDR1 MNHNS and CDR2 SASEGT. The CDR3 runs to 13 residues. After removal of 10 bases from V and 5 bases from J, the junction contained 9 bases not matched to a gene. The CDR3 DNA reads TGTGCCACCCTCCGGGGGGGCGGGGAGACCCAGTACTTC. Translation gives CATLRGGGETQYF.

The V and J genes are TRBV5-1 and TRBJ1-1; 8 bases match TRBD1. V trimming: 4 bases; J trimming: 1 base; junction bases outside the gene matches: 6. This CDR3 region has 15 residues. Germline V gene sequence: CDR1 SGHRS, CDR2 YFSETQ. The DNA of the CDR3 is TGCGCCAGCAGCCAAAGACAGGGGACGAACACTGAAGCTTTCTTT. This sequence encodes CASSQRQGTNTEAFF.

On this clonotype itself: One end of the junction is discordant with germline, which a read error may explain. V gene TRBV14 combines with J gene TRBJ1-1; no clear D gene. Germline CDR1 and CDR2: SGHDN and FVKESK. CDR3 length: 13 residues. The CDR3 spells CAGSQELYTEAFF. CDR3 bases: TGTGCCGGCAGCCAAGAACTATACACTGAAGCTTTCTTT. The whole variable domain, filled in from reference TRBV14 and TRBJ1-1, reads EAGVTQFPSHSVIEKGQTVTLRCDPISGHDNLYWYRRVMGKEIKFLLHFVKESKQDESGMPNNRFLAERTGGTYSTLKVQPAELEDSGVYFCAGSQELYTEAFFGQGTRLTVV.

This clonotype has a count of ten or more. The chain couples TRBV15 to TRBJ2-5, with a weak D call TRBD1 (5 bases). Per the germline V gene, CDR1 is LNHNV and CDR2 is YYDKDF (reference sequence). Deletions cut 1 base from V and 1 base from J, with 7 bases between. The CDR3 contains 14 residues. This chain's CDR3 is CATSRGTFQETQYF. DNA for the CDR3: TGTGCCACCAGCAGAGGGACATTCCAAGAGACCCAGTACTTC.

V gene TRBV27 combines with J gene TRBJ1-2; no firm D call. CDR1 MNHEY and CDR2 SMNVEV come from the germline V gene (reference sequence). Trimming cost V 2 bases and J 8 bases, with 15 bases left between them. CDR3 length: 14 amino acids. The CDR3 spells CASSLAASAMGYTF. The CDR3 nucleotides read TGTGCCAGCAGTTTAGCGGCCTCCGCGATGGGCTACACCTTC.

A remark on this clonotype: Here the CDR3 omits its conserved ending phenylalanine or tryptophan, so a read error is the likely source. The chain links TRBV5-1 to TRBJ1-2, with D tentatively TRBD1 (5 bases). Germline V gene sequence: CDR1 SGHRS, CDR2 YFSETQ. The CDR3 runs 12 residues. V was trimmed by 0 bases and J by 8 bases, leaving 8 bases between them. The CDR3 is CASSLGQGGYTS. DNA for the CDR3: TGCGCCAGCAGCTTGGGGCAGGGCGGCTACACCTCC.

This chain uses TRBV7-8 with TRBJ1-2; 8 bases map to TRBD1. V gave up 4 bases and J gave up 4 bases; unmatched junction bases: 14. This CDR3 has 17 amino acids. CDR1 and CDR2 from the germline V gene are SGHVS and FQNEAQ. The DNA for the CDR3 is TGTGCCAGCAGCTCCTATAGGACAGGGAAGTTGAGCTATGGCTACACCTTC. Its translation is CASSSYRTGKLSYGYTF.

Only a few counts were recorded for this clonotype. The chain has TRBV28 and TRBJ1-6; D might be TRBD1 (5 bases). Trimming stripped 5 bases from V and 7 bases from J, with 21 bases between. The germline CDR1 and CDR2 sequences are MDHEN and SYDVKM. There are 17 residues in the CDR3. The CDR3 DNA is TGTGCCAGCAGTCACCCCTTTTACAGGCCTTTAAATTCACCCCTCCACTTT. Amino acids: CASSHPFYRPLNSPLHF.

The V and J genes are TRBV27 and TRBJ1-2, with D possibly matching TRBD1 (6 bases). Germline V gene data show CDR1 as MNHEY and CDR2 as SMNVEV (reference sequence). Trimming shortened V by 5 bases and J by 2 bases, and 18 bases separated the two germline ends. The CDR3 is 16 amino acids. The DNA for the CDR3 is TGTGCCAGCAGTCCGATACCCTTCGGACAGAACTATGGCTACACCTTC. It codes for CASSPIPFGQNYGYTF.

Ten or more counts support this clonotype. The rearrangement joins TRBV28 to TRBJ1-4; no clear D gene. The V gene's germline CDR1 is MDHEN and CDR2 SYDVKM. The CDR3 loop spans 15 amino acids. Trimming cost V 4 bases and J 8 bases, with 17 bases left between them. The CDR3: CASSSPSGPGEKLFF. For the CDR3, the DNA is TGTGCCAGCAGTTCTCCGTCTGGCCCGGGAGAAAAACTGTTTTTT. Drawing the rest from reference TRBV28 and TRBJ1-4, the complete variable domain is DVKVTQSSRYLVKRTGEKVFLECVQDMDHENMFWYRQDPGLGLRLIYFSYDVKMKEKGDIPEGYSVSREKKERFSLILESASTNQTSMYLCASSSPSGPGEKLFFGSGTQLSVL.

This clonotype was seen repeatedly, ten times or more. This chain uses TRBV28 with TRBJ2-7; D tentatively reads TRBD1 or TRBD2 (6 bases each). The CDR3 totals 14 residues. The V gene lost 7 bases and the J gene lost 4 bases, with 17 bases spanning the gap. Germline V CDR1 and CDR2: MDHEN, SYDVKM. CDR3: CASIEGGQGYEQYF. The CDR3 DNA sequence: TGTGCCAGCATAGAGGGAGGCCAGGGGTACGAGCAGTACTTC.

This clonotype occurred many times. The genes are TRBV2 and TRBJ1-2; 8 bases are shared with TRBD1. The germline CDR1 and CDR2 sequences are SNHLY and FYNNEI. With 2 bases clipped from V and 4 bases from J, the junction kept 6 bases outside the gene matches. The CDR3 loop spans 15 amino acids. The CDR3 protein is CASSESRDRSYGYTF. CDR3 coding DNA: TGTGCCAGCAGTGAAAGTCGGGACAGGTCCTATGGCTACACCTTC.

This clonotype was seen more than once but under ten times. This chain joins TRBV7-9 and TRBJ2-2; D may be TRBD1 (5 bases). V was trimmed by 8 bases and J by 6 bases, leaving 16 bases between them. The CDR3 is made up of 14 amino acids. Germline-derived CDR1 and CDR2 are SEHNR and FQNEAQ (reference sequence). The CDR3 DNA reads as TGTGCCAGCGGCGCCAGGGTTCGATCCGGGGAGCTGTTTTTT. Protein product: CASGARVRSGELFF.

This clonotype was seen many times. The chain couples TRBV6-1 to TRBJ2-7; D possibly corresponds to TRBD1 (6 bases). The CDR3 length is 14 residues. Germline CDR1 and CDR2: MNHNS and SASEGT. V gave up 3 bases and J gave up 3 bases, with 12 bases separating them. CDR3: CASSDRDTNYEQYF. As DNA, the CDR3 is TGTGCCAGCAGTGACCGGGACACAAACTACGAGCAGTACTTC.

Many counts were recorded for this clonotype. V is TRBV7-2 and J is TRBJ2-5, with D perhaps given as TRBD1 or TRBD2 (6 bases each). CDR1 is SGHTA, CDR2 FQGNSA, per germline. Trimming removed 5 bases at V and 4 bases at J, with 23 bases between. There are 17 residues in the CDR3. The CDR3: CASSHPRGRGGRETQYF. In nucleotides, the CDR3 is TGTGCCAGCAGCCACCCACGGGGCAGGGGAGGAAGAGAGACCCAGTACTTC.